These 23 T cell receptor beta chains were sequenced from one sample in a study of beta chain features in type 1 diabetes. Reverse transcribing all isolated RNA meant expressed TCRB transcripts were sequenced. The repertoire was sequenced with immunoSEQ multiplex PCR; TCRdb's copy has only in-frame clones and lacks some. The repertoire holds approximately 150,000 clones, with roughly 9.1% as singletons. Sequencing was performed on central memory CD4+ T cells from blood. All receptors derive from a woman aged 18-30 years in good health.

This clone was counted only a few times. The V call is TRBV5-1, the J call TRBJ2-7, with TRBD2 as a possible D gene (6 bases). The germline V and J ends were trimmed by 4 bases and 3 bases, with 11 bases remaining between them. This CDR3 has 13 residues. Germline V gene sequence: CDR1 SGHRS, CDR2 YFSETQ. CDR3 sequence reads: CASSLPGVYEQYF. The CDR3 DNA is TGCGCCAGCAGCCTGCCGGGGGTCTACGAGCAGTACTTC.

This clone showed up just a few times. The V call is TRBV27, the J call TRBJ2-2, with 7 positions matching TRBD1. CDR3 length equals 14 residues. Germline-derived CDR1 and CDR2 are MNHEY and SMNVEV (reference sequence). V shed 8 bases and J 6 bases; nucleotides not matched to a gene: 9. CDR3 region: CASVLNRGSGELFF. CDR3 coding DNA: TGTGCCAGCGTTCTTAACAGGGGCTCCGGGGAGCTGTTTTTT.

The V gene is TRBV7-2, the J gene TRBJ2-3; 16 bases agree with TRBD2. Germline lookup yields CDR1 SGHTA and CDR2 FQGNSA. The V gene end was trimmed by 2 bases and the J gene end by 4 bases; junction bases not matched to a gene: 9. The CDR3 has 19 residues. The CDR3 protein is CASSLYTGTSGGASDTQYF. CDR3 bases: TGTGCCAGCAGCTTATACACCGGGACTAGCGGGGGGGCATCAGATACGCAGTATTTT.

This clone was found a few times. V usage is TRBV14 and J usage is TRBJ2-3; 7 bases map to TRBD2. V lost 1 base and J lost 2; bases outside the gene matches: 9. The CDR3 totals 17 residues. Looked up from germline, CDR1 is SGHDN and CDR2 is FVKESK. In DNA, the CDR3 is TGTGCCAGCAGCCAAGCCACCACGGGAGGACACACAGATACGCAGTATTTT. Its translation is CASSQATTGGHTDTQYF.

This chain connects TRBV5-4 to TRBJ1-2; the D gene is possibly TRBD1 (6 bases). Looked up from germline, CDR1 is SGHNT and CDR2 is YYREEE (reference sequence). The germline V and J ends were trimmed by 4 bases and 0 bases, with 10 bases remaining between them. The CDR3 spans 14 residues. The CDR3 region has the DNA TGTGCCAGCAGCCAGGGACAAGCTAACTATGGCTACACCTTC. Translation gives CASSQGQANYGYTF.

This clone came up a few times. The V gene is TRBV30, the J gene TRBJ1-4; maybe TRBD1 (5 bases). Trimming shortened V by 1 base and J by 14 bases, and 14 bases separated the two germline ends. The CDR3 has 12 residues. In germline, CDR1 is GTSNPN, CDR2 SVGIG (reference sequence). The CDR3 spells CAWSGGEKFLFF. The CDR3 region has the DNA TGTGCCTGGAGTGGGGGGGAGAAATTCCTGTTTTTT. The whole variable domain, remainder taken from reference TRBV30 and TRBJ1-4, is SQTIHQWPATLVQPVGSPLSLECTVEGTSNPNLYWYRQAAGRGLQLLFYSVGIGQISSEVPQNLSASRPQDRQFILSSKKLLLSDSGFYLCAWSGGEKFLFFGSGTQLSVL.

The V call is TRBV29-1, the J call TRBJ1-1; a possible D gene is TRBD1 (5 bases). The CDR3 spans 12 residues. V lost 7 bases and J 1 base, leaving 10 bases between the germline ends. Germline CDR1 is SQVTM and CDR2 is ANQGSEA. The CDR3 loop is CSGGLKNTEAFF. CDR3 DNA: TGCAGCGGGGGCCTTAAGAACACTGAAGCTTTCTTT.

A few counts support this clone. The CDR3 spells CSVGGDGQYEQYF. CDR3 in DNA: TGCAGCGTTGGGGGGGACGGACAATACGAGCAGTACTTC. The chain recombines TRBV29-1 with TRBJ2-7; weak D call: TRBD2 (6 bases). The length of the CDR3 is 13 residues. The germline CDR1 and CDR2 sequences are SQVTM and ANQGSEA. Trimming cost V 4 bases and J 4 bases, with 14 bases left between them.

This clone was seen only a few times. V is TRBV5-1 and J is TRBJ1-2; 9 nucleotides align to TRBD1. This CDR3 is 14 amino acids long. V lost 0 bases to trimming and J lost 7 bases; unmatched junction nucleotides: 4. Germline assignment: CDR1 SGHRS and CDR2 YFSETQ. The chain's CDR3 is CASSLVDRGSGYTF. In DNA form, the CDR3 reads TGCGCCAGCAGCTTGGTGGACAGGGGCTCTGGCTACACCTTC.

CDR3 in amino acids: CASSYGQGASTGELFF. The CDR3 DNA sequence: TGTGCCAGCAGCTACGGACAGGGGGCTTCCACCGGGGAGCTGTTTTTT. V is TRBV7-6 and J is TRBJ2-2; 11 bases are shared with TRBD1. V lost 4 bases and J lost 4; bases outside the gene matches: 5. The CDR3 loop spans 16 amino acids. The germline gives CDR1 SGHVS, CDR2 FNYEAQ.

This clone was observed a few times. This chain links TRBV29-1 with TRBJ2-1; tentative D call: TRBD1 (6 bases). The V gene lost 1 base and the J gene lost 7 bases, with 23 bases spanning the gap. CDR3 length: 17 amino acids. CDR1 is SQVTM, CDR2 ANQGSEA, per germline. The CDR3 nucleotides are TGCAGCGTTGAAGGTGCGCGGGCAGGGGCCCGAAAGAATGAGCAGTTCTTC. Translation: CSVEGARAGARKNEQFF.

The chain links TRBV25-1 to TRBJ1-2; no definite D call. Per the germline V gene, CDR1 is MGHDK and CDR2 is SYGVNS. V was clipped by 4 bases and J by 4 bases, with 7 bases between them. This CDR3 spans 12 amino acids. CDR3 bases: TGTGCCAGCAGTGGGGCAGTCTATGGCTACACCTTC. This codes for CASSGAVYGYTF.

The rearrangement links TRBV7-2 to TRBJ2-7; 10 positions agree with TRBD2. Germline V gene lookup returns CDR1 SGHTA and CDR2 FQGNSA. The CDR3 has 14 amino acids. The trim removed 8 bases at V and 3 bases at J, leaving 7 bases unmatched. CDR3 coding DNA: TGTGCCAGCGGTTCTAGCGGGGGTAACTACGAGCAGTACTTC. Translating it yields CASGSSGGNYEQYF.

This clone occurred a few times. The chain recombines TRBV7-2 with TRBJ2-7, with D unclear. Germline CDR1 and CDR2: SGHTA and FQGNSA. The CDR3 spans 11 residues. V was cut by 5 bases and J by 9 bases, with 11 bases left in between. CDR3 loop: CASSPSRTQYF. The CDR3 coding sequence is TGTGCCAGCAGCCCGTCGAGAACGCAGTACTTC.

This chain links TRBV5-1 with TRBJ2-3; the match to TRBD2 covers 7 bases. Germline lookup yields CDR1 SGHRS and CDR2 YFSETQ. Unmatched junction bases numbered 15, after V lost 4 bases and J lost 1 base. The CDR3 runs 18 residues. The CDR3 is CASSPRGRTGIGTDTQYF. The CDR3 region has the DNA TGCGCCAGCAGCCCGCGGGGGAGGACCGGTATTGGCACAGATACGCAGTATTTT.

Only a few counts were recorded for this clone. The V call is TRBV4-2, the J call TRBJ1-2, with D hard to call. This CDR3 is 14 amino acids long. Looked up from germline, CDR1 is LGHNA and CDR2 is YNFKEQ. The germline V and J ends were trimmed by 3 bases and 8 bases, with 16 bases remaining between them. CDR3 sequence reads: CASSQVETPGGYTF. Here the CDR3 DNA reads TGTGCCAGCAGCCAGGTAGAAACCCCGGGAGGCTACACCTTC.

This clone was counted only a few times. The chain joins TRBV2 to TRBJ2-3; 7 bases fit TRBD2. Germline lookup yields CDR1 SNHLY and CDR2 FYNNEI. The V and J ends lost 4 bases and 4 bases, in that order; junction bases with no gene match: 5. The CDR3 has 14 amino acids. CDR3 sequence reads: CASSVSGGPDTQYF. CDR3 bases: TGTGCCAGCAGTGTGTCGGGAGGCCCAGATACGCAGTATTTT.

This clone showed up just a few times. The chain uses TRBV7-2 and TRBJ1-2, with TRBD1 as a possible D gene (6 bases). The CDR3 is made up of 15 amino acids. CDR1 and CDR2 from the germline V gene are SGHTA and FQGNSA. Deletions cut 5 bases from V and 4 bases from J, with 17 bases between. DNA for the CDR3: TGTGCCAGCAGCCAAAGTCAGGGGCCTATCTATGGCTACACCTTC. The encoded protein is CASSQSQGPIYGYTF. Filled out from reference TRBV7-2 and TRBJ1-2, the complete variable domain reads GAGVSQSPSNKVTEKGKDVELRCDPISGHTALYWYRQSLGQGLEFLIYFQGNSAPDKSGLPSDRFSAERTGGSVSTLTIQRTQQEDSAVYLCASSQSQGPIYGYTFGSGTRLTVV.

Only a few counts were recorded for this clone. This sequence joins TRBV19 and TRBJ2-1; 9 nucleotides agree with TRBD1. The CDR3 has 14 residues. Germline CDR1 reads LNHDA; CDR2 reads SQIVND (reference sequence). The trim removed 5 bases at V and 7 bases at J, leaving 6 bases unmatched. Here the CDR3 DNA reads TGTGCCAGTAGTGACGGGACAGGGTGGAATGAGCAGTTCTTC. Translated, it gives CASSDGTGWNEQFF.

CDR3 nucleotides: TGTGCCACCACTGACAGCAACAATCAGCCCCAGCATTTT. Translation gives CATTDSNNQPQHF. The chain is built from TRBV19 and TRBJ1-5; possible D gene TRBD1, 5 bases. CDR3 length equals 13 residues. Trimming removed 10 bases at V and 3 bases at J, with 13 bases between. CDR1 and CDR2 from the germline V gene are LNHDA and SQIVND (reference sequence).

This clone was seen a single time. DNA of the CDR3: TGTGCCAGCAGCGTAGATAACTCCTACGAGCAGTACTTC. Its protein product is CASSVDNSYEQYF. The chain uses TRBV9 and TRBJ2-7, with unresolved D. V was pared by 0 bases and J by 0 bases, with 4 bases between. The CDR3 covers 13 residues. Germline V CDR1 and CDR2: SGDLS, YYNGEE.

The gene calls are TRBV6-5 and TRBJ2-3; D remains ambiguous. CDR3 size: 12 residues. Trimming removed 4 bases from V and 4 bases from J, with 6 bases in between. The germline CDR1 and CDR2 sequences are MNHEY and SVGAGI. CDR3 in DNA: TGTGCCAGCAGTTCCCTCCCAGATACGCAGTATTTT. Translated: CASSSLPDTQYF.

In its sample, this clone was seen a few times. The chain has TRBV30 and TRBJ2-3; 12 positions agree with TRBD2. Germline lookup yields CDR1 GTSNPN and CDR2 SVGIG (reference sequence). Trimming took 0 bases from V and 3 from J; bases not matched to a gene: 7. This CDR3 comprises 17 residues. In DNA form, the CDR3 reads TGTGCCTGGAGTGTAGCTAGCGGGAGGGCCGGGACAGATACGCAGTATTTT. Translation: CAWSVASGRAGTDTQYF.